This T cell receptor (beta chain) was sequenced in a study of cytomegalovirus exposure and HLA in healthy donors. In the study overall: Earlier sequencing of 200 million or so T cells yielded 120 million or so unique TCR beta sequences.

Vbeta (60) and Jbeta (13) primers were used in the PCR. Clones were read by immunoSEQ multiplex PCR, and TCRdb kept only the in-frame ones, dropping some. The sample contains approximately 170,000 clones, approximately 84% of which appear only once. Overall study results and limits: For most TCR beta V segments, an earlier analysis put the productive rate at about 87% or about 30% of the time. The study flagged approximately 180 TCR beta chains as cytomegalovirus-associated.

The CDR3 length is 10 residues. The V end lost 3 bases, the J end lost 7 bases, and 7 bases lay between the germline ends. Germline values: CDR1 DFQATT, CDR2 SNEGSKA (reference sequence). A remark on this clone: Its target is unknown.

This clonotype originated in a woman between 45 and 60 years old in good health and CMV-seropositive. The sequenced material came from PBMCs. This chain uses TRBV20-1 with TRBJ2-7; D ambiguous. The CDR3 is CSASEEEQYF. The CDR3 nucleotides are TGCAGTGCTAGCGAGGAGGAGCAGTACTTC.